Described below is a single T cell receptor beta chain sequence and its context. In the original processing: Reference gene primers were amplified, and this amplification served to estimate nucleated cell counts. Profiling relied on immunoSEQ multiplex PCR, and the TCRdb table lists in-frame clones only, not all of them. Clone size and the V and J calls come from that table; the DNA yielded D and trimming. The repertoire holds roughly 84,000 clones, with roughly 80% as singletons. The germline gives CDR1 LGHNA, CDR2 YNFKEQ. The CDR3 consists of 15 residues. Trimming took 0 bases from V and 3 from J, leaving 12 bases between them. This entry belongs to a study of blood T cell repertoires in COVID-19.

This clonotype originated in a woman aged 40 to 55 with active or convalescent COVID-19. The chain links TRBV4-2 to TRBJ2-7; D gene uncertain. The sequencing sample was made of peripheral blood. The DNA for the CDR3 is TGTGCCAGCAGCCAAGAAGAACGGAGAGGCTACGAGCAGTACTTC. Its translation: CASSQEERRGYEQYF.